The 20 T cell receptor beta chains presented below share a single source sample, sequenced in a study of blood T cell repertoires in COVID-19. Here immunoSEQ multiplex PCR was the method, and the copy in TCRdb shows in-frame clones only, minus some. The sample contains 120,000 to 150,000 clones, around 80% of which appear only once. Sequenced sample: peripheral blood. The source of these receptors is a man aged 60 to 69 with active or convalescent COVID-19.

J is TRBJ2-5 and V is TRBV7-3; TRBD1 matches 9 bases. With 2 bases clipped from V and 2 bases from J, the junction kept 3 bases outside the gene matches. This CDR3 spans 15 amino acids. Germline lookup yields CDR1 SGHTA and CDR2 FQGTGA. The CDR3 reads CASSLLGQGQETQYF. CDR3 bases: TGTGCCAGCAGCTTACTAGGACAGGGGCAAGAGACCCAGTACTTC.

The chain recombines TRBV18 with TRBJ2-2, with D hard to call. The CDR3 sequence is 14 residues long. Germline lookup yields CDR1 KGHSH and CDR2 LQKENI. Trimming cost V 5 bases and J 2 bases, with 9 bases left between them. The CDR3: CASSSYSNTGELFF. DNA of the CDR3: TGTGCCAGCTCATCCTACAGCAACACCGGGGAGCTGTTTTTT.

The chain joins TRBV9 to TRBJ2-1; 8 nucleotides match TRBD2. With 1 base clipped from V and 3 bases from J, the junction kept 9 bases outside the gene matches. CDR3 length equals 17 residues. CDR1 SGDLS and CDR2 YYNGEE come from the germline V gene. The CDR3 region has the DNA TGTGCCAGCAGCGTACGAGGAAGCGGGAGTAACTACAATGAGCAGTTCTTC. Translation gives CASSVRGSGSNYNEQFF. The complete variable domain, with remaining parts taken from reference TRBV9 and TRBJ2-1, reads DSGVTQTPKHLITATGQRVTLRCSPRSGDLSVYWYQQSLDQGLQFLIQYYNGEERAKGNILERFSAQQFPDLHSELNLSSLELGDSALYFCASSVRGSGSNYNEQFFGPGTRLTVL.

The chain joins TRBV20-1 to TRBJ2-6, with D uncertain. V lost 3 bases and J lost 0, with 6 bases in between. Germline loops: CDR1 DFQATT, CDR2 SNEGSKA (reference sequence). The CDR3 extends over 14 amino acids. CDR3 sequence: CSASLFSGANVLTF. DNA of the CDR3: TGCAGTGCTAGTTTATTCTCTGGGGCCAACGTCCTGACTTTC.

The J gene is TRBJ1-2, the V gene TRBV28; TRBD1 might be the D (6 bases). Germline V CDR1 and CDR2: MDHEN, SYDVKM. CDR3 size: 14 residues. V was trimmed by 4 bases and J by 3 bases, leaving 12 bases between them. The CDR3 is CASSSGAGDYGYTF. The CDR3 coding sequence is TGTGCCAGCAGTTCCGGGGCAGGGGACTATGGCTACACCTTC.

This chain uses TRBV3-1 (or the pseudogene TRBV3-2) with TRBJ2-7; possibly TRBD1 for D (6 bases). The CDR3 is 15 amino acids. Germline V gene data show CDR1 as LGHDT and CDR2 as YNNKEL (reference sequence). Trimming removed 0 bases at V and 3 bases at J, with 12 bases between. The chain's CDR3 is CASSQDMPGDYEQYF. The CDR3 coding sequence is TGTGCCAGCAGCCAAGATATGCCAGGGGACTACGAGCAGTACTTC.

As DNA, the CDR3 is TGTGCCAGCAGTCGGGATCAGCCCCAGCATTTT. Translated: CASSRDQPQHF. The gene calls are TRBV12-3 or TRBV12-4 and TRBJ1-5; D ambiguous. This CDR3 is built from 11 residues. Trimming left V 5 bases short and J 5 bases short, with 4 bases between.

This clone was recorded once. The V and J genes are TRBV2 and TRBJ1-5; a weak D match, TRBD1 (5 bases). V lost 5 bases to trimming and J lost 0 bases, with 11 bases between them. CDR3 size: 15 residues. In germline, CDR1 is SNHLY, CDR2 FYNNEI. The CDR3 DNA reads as TGTGCCAGCAGTTATGATCAGGGTAGCAATCAGCCCCAGCATTTT. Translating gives CASSYDQGSNQPQHF.

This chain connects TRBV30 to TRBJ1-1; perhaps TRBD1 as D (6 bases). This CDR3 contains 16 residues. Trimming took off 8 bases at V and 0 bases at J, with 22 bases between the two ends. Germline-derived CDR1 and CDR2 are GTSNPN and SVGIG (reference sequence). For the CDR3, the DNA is TGTGCCGGGATCCATAAGCTCGGGACATTGAACACTGAAGCTTTCTTT. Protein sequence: CAGIHKLGTLNTEAFF. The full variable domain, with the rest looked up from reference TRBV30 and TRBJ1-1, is SQTIHQWPATLVQPVGSPLSLECTVEGTSNPNLYWYRQAAGRGLQLLFYSVGIGQISSEVPQNLSASRPQDRQFILSSKKLLLSDSGFYLCAGIHKLGTLNTEAFFGQGTRLTVV.

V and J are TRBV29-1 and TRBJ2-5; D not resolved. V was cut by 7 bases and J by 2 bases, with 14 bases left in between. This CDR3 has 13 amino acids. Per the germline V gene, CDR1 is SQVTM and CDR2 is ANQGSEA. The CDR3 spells CSALRVRQETQYF. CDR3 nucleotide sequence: TGCAGCGCCCTCAGAGTCAGGCAAGAGACCCAGTACTTC.

Here the CDR3 DNA reads TGTGCCATCACGGCAGGGGTGGCCACCGGGGAGCTGTTTTTT. The encoded protein is CAITAGVATGELFF. The V call is TRBV10-3, the J call TRBJ2-2; possibly TRBD1 for D (6 bases). The CDR3 has 14 residues. V shed 7 bases and J shed 4 bases, with 13 bases lying between them. Germline values: CDR1 ENHRY, CDR2 SYGVKD.

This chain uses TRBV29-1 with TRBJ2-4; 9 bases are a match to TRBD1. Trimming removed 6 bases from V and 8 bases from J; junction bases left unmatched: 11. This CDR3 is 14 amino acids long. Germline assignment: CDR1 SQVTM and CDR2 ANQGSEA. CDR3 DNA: TGCAGCGTAGCCGGGACAGGGAGGGCGGACATTCAGTACTTC. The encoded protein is CSVAGTGRADIQYF.

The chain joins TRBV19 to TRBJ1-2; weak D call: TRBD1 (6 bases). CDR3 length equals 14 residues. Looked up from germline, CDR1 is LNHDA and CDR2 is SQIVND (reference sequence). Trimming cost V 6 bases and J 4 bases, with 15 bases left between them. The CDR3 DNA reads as TGTGCCAGTAGCTTGGACAGACGGCCCTATGGCTACACCTTC. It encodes CASSLDRRPYGYTF. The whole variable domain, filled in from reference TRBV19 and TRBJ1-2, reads DGGITQSPKYLFRKEGQNVTLSCEQNLNHDAMYWYRQDPGQGLRLIYYSQIVNDFQKGDIAEGYSVSREKKESFPLTVTSAQKNPTAFYLCASSLDRRPYGYTFGSGTRLTVV.

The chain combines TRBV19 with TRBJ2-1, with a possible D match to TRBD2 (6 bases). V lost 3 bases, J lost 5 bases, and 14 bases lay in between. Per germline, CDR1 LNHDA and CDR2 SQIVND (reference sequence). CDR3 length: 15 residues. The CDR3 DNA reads TGTGCCAGTAGTATCCGGGGACTGGGAAACAATGAGCAGTTCTTC. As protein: CASSIRGLGNNEQFF. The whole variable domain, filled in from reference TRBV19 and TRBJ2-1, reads DGGITQSPKYLFRKEGQNVTLSCEQNLNHDAMYWYRQDPGQGLRLIYYSQIVNDFQKGDIAEGYSVSREKKESFPLTVTSAQKNPTAFYLCASSIRGLGNNEQFFGPGTRLTVL.

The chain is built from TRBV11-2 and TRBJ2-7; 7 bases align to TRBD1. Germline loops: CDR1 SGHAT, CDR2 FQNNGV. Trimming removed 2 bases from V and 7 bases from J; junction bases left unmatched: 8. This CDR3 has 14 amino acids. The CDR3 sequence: CASSLIGGAREQYF. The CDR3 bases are TGTGCCAGCAGCTTAATAGGGGGCGCGAGGGAGCAGTACTTC.

CDR3 coding DNA: TGTGCCAGCAGCCATGACCGGGACAACAATCAGCCCCAGCATTTT. The encoded protein is CASSHDRDNNQPQHF. This sequence joins TRBV5-8 and TRBJ1-5; tentatively, D is TRBD1 (6 bases). CDR3 length: 15 residues. Trimming cost V 4 bases and J 3 bases, with 14 bases left between them. Germline V lookup: CDR1 SGHTS, CDR2 YDEGEE.

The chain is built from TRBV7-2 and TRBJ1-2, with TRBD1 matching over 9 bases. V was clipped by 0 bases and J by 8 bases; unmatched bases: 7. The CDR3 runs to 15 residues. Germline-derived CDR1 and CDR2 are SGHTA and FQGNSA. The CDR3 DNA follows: TGTGCCAGCAGCTTAGCTGGGACAGGGAGTGAGGGCTACACCTTC. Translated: CASSLAGTGSEGYTF. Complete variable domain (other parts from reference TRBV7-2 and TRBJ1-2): GAGVSQSPSNKVTEKGKDVELRCDPISGHTALYWYRQSLGQGLEFLIYFQGNSAPDKSGLPSDRFSAERTGGSVSTLTIQRTQQEDSAVYLCASSLAGTGSEGYTFGSGTRLTVV.

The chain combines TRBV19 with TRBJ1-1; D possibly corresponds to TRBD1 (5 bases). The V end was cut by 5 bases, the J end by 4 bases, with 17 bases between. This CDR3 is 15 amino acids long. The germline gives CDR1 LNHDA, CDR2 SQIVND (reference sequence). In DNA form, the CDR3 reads TGTGCCAGTAGTCACTCGGGCGGGGGAGGCACTGAAGCTTTCTTT. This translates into CASSHSGGGGTEAFF.

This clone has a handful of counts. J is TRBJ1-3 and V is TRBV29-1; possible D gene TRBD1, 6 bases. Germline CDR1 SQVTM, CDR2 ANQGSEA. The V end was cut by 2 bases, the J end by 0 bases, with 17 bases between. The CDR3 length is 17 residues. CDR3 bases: TGCAGCGTTGAACTTTATAAGGGGGACAACTCTGGAAACACCATATATTTT. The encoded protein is CSVELYKGDNSGNTIYF.

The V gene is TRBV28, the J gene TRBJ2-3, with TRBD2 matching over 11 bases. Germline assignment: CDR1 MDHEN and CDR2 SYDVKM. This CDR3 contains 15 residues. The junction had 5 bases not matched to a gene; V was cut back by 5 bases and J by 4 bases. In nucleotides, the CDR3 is TGTGCCAGCAGTCTAGCGGGAGGTGGGGCAGATACGCAGTATTTT. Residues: CASSLAGGGADTQYF.